This T cell receptor beta chain emerged from a study of identical twins. TCRdb reprocessed the 5' RACE reads via MiXCR and lists one record per CDR3 protein. The sample carries some 760,000 distinct CDR3 sequences, 18% recorded once. These data were also filed under a second study, of T cells expressing NK-cell markers. That study reports: The study drew TCR beta repertoires from sorted CD3+CD56+NKG2C+, CD3+CD56+NKG2C- and CD3+CD56-NKG2C+ T cells.

Sequencing was carried out using PBMCs. This sequence was found in a woman between 18 and 29 years old in good health.

The DNA for the CDR3 is TGTGCCAGCAGTTACCCACCCAAAGCCGGGGCCAACGTCCTGACTTTC. Amino acids: CASSYPPKAGANVLTF. The chain links TRBV6-2 or TRBV6-3 to TRBJ2-6; unclear D gene. V was cut by 2 bases and J by 4 bases, with 12 bases left in between. Germline values: CDR1 MNHEY, CDR2 SVGEGT. The CDR3 length is 16 residues.